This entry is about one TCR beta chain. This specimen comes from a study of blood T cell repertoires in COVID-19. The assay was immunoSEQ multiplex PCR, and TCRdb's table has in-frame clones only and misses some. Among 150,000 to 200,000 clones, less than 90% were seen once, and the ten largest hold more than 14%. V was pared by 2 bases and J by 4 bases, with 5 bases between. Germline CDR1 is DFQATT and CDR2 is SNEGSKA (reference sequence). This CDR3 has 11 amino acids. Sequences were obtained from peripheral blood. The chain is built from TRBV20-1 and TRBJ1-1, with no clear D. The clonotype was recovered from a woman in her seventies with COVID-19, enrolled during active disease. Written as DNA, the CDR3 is TGCAGTGCTAGAATCCGCACTGAAGCTTTCTTT. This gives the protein CSARIRTEAFF.